What follows are 4 T cell receptor beta chains derived from one specimen sequenced in a study of cytomegalovirus exposure and HLA in healthy donors. Vbeta (60) and Jbeta (13) primers were used in the PCR. Data came from immunoSEQ multiplex PCR; TCRdb stores just in-frame clones and leaves some out. The sample has roughly 180,000 clones; roughly four fifths are singletons. Material: PBMCs. The receptor source for this set is a man aged 18 to 35 in good health and CMV-seronegative.

This chain links TRBV11-2 with TRBJ2-1; 9 nucleotides line up with TRBD2. The CDR3 totals 14 residues. V gave up 3 bases and J gave up 7 bases; unmatched junction bases: 4. Germline lookup yields CDR1 SGHAT and CDR2 FQNNGV. For the CDR3, the DNA is TGTGCCAGCAGCTTGCTAGCGGGGAATAATGAGCAGTTCTTC. It specifies CASSLLAGNNEQFF.

The chain uses TRBV5-6 and TRBJ1-5; a weak D match, TRBD1 (5 bases). Germline V gives CDR1 SGHDT, CDR2 YYEEEE. Trimming left V 0 bases short and J 2 bases short, with 9 bases between. The CDR3 covers 15 residues. The CDR3 nucleotides read TGTGCCAGCAGCTTGGCCGGGGGGGGCAATCAGCCCCAGCATTTT. It yields the protein CASSLAGGGNQPQHF.

The J gene is TRBJ2-2, the V gene TRBV4-2, with 12 bases aligning to TRBD2. There are 17 residues in the CDR3. Germline CDR1 LGHNA, CDR2 YNFKEQ. With V trimmed by 0 bases and J by 4 bases, 3 bases remained unmatched. CDR3 DNA: TGTGCCAGCAGCCAAGAACTAGCGGGAGGTCTCACCGGGGAGCTGTTTTTT. Its translation: CASSQELAGGLTGELFF.

The chain employs TRBV13 and TRBJ2-1; D might be TRBD2 (5 bases). Germline V CDR1 and CDR2: PRHDT, FYEKMQ (reference sequence). The CDR3 covers 12 residues. Trimming shortened V by 4 bases and J by 10 bases, and 11 bases separated the two germline ends. The CDR3 DNA reads as TGTGCCAGCAGCTCCCGTCCGGGGGAGCAGTTCTTC. It yields the protein CASSSRPGEQFF.